This TCR beta chain was observed in a study of blood T cell repertoires in COVID-19. The wider study: Samples representing acute and convalescent COVID-19 were sourced from the United States, Italy and Spain.

Per the authors' pipeline: Researchers report that nucleated cell counts were estimated from reference gene primer amplification. Sequencing used immunoSEQ multiplex PCR; TCRdb keeps in-frame clones, though not all of them. V and J calls and clone size follow that table, whereas D and trimming were derived from the DNA. Of approximately 25,000 clones in the sample, under 95% were seen once. Sample: peripheral blood. The sequence was collected from a man in his 70s with active COVID-19.

The CDR3 coding sequence is TGTGCCAGCAGCTTGAGGACAGTGGCCACTGAAGCTTTCTTT. Protein: CASSLRTVATEAFF. This chain joins TRBV7-9 and TRBJ1-1, with a possible D match to TRBD1 (6 bases). The germline V and J ends were trimmed by 3 bases and 4 bases, with 12 bases remaining between them. Germline V gene lookup returns CDR1 SEHNR and CDR2 FQNEAQ (reference sequence). The CDR3 runs to 14 residues.